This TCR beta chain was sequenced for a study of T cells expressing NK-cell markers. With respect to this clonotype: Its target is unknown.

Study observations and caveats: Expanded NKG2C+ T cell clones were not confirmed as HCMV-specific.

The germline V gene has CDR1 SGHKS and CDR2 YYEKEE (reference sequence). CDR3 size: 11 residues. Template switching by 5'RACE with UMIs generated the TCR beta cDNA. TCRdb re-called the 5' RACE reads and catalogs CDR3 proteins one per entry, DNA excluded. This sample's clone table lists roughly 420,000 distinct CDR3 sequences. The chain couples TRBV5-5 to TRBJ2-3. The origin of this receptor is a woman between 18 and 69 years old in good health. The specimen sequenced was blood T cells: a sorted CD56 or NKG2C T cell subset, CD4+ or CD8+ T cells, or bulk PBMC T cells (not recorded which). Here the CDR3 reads CASSKRDTQYF.